These 4 T cell receptor beta chains came from one sample sequenced in a study of molecular identifiers for immune sequencing clone quantification. TCRdb used MiXCR to reprocess the PCR reads, holding one entry per CDR3 protein. Of hundreds of thousands of distinct CDR3 sequences listed, 25% are singletons. Sequencing was done on a sample of naive CD8+ T cells from blood, with Jurkat cell RNA spiked in. Noted subset: FACS-sorted CD8+CD4-CCR7+CD45RA+ naive T cells. The receptors were sampled from a human donor in good health. Some libraries in this study had Jurkat cell RNA spiked in.

The table lists this clonotype with many counts. The V and J genes are TRBV12-3 or TRBV12-4 and TRBJ2-7; TRBD2 is a possible D gene (5 bases). With 6 bases removed from V and 5 bases from J, the gap between germline ends came to 11 bases. The CDR3 is made up of 12 amino acids. CDR3 in amino acids: CASSGVGDEQYF. CDR3 sequence (DNA): TGTGCCAGCAGCGGGGTCGGGGACGAGCAGTACTTC.

In its sample, this clonotype was seen many times. This chain uses TRBV4-2 with TRBJ1-1, with no clear D. V was clipped by 0 bases and J by 0 bases, with 11 bases between them. Germline CDR1 reads LGHNA; CDR2 reads YNFKEQ. This CDR3 comprises 16 residues. The CDR3: CASSQDDGTLNTEAFF. The CDR3 DNA reads TGTGCCAGCAGCCAAGACGATGGCACGTTGAACACTGAAGCTTTCTTT.

This clonotype occurred many times. The genes are TRBV9 and TRBJ2-3; D not resolved. The CDR3 sequence is 14 residues long. Germline CDR1 reads SGDLS; CDR2 reads YYNGEE. The V and J ends lost 1 base and 2 bases respectively, with 8 bases between them. The CDR3 DNA sequence: TGTGCCAGCAGCGTACCCGATTCCACAGATACGCAGTATTTT. It yields the protein CASSVPDSTDTQYF. The variable domain in full, with the rest retrieved from reference TRBV9 and TRBJ2-3, is DSGVTQTPKHLITATGQRVTLRCSPRSGDLSVYWYQQSLDQGLQFLIQYYNGEERAKGNILERFSAQQFPDLHSELNLSSLELGDSALYFCASSVPDSTDTQYFGPGTRLTVL.

The chain joins TRBV25-1 to TRBJ2-1, with no clear D. Trimming left V 5 bases short and J 3 bases short, with 14 bases between. CDR1 MGHDK and CDR2 SYGVNS come from the germline V gene. This CDR3 is 15 amino acids long. The CDR3 DNA follows: TGTGCCAGCAGTATTGCCGCAGAATACTACAATGAGCAGTTCTTC. Its protein product is CASSIAAEYYNEQFF.